Listed here are 15 T cell receptor beta chains from one sample, sequenced in a study of CD8 T cells in Susac syndrome (dated by TCRdb to the late 2010s). Library construction relied on the immunoSEQ multiplex PCR assay. RNA was extracted using the RNeasy kit, and roughly 0.5 to 1 ug of the RNA was reverse transcribed with random hexamers. The public reads were reanalyzed by TCRdb: fastp trimming at Q25, MiXCR alignment, in-frame beta chains only. Every distinct CDR3 protein forms one entry, paired with its most common genes and DNA. In all, the sample holds over 150,000 distinct CDR3 sequences, and over 90% of those were seen once. The ten largest make up 0.085% to 0.1% of the sample. Sequenced: CD4+ T cells from PBMCs. The receptors come from a human donor with Susac syndrome.

CDR3 protein: CASSVEGGQGVYNEQFF. CDR3 bases: TGTGCCAGCAGCGTAGAGGGGGGACAGGGGGTCTACAATGAGCAGTTCTTC. The rearrangement links TRBV9 to TRBJ2-1; 11 nucleotides align to TRBD1. The V gene end was trimmed by 0 bases and the J gene end by 3 bases; junction bases not matched to a gene: 5. CDR3 length equals 17 residues. Germline CDR1 SGDLS, CDR2 YYNGEE.

The J gene is TRBJ2-7, the V gene TRBV12-5, with 12 bases aligning to TRBD1. The CDR3 contains 16 residues. CDR1 is LGHNT, CDR2 FRNRAP, per germline. The trim removed 4 bases at V and 7 bases at J, leaving 11 bases unmatched. CDR3 residues: CASGSRTGQGAREQYF. The CDR3 nucleotides are TGTGCTAGTGGTTCGAGAACGGGACAGGGGGCTCGAGAGCAGTACTTC.

This chain uses TRBV5-1 with TRBJ2-3, with TRBD1 identical over 10 bases. Germline-derived CDR1 and CDR2 are SGHRS and YFSETQ. With V trimmed by 2 bases and J by 5 bases, 2 bases remained unmatched. The CDR3 is 14 residues long. CDR3 protein: CASSLGQGGDTQYF. CDR3 coding DNA: TGCGCCAGCAGCTTAGGACAGGGGGGAGATACGCAGTATTTT.

This chain connects TRBV19 to TRBJ1-5; a weak D match, TRBD1 (6 bases). V was clipped by 6 bases and J by 7 bases, with 13 bases between them. The length of the CDR3 is 13 residues. Germline CDR1 reads LNHDA; CDR2 reads SQIVND (reference sequence). The CDR3 here is CASRPAGEQPQHF. Here the CDR3 DNA reads TGTGCCAGTAGACCGGCAGGGGAACAGCCCCAGCATTTT. Full variable domain (remainder filled in from reference TRBV19 and TRBJ1-5): DGGITQSPKYLFRKEGQNVTLSCEQNLNHDAMYWYRQDPGQGLRLIYYSQIVNDFQKGDIAEGYSVSREKKESFPLTVTSAQKNPTAFYLCASRPAGEQPQHFGDGTRLSIL.

This clonotype has only one observation. This sequence joins TRBV3-1 and TRBJ1-2, with D perhaps TRBD1 (5 bases). V was clipped by 1 base and J by 8 bases, with 23 bases between them. This CDR3 has 17 residues. Germline V gene sequence: CDR1 LGHDT, CDR2 YNNKEL (reference sequence). The CDR3 nucleotides are TGTGCCAGCAGCCAAGGGGTCGTTGAGGGGAGCTTCGGGGGCTACACCTTC. This gives the protein CASSQGVVEGSFGGYTF.

Only one count was recorded for this clonotype. The chain has TRBV7-9 and TRBJ2-3; the D is unclear. The CDR3 covers 13 residues. V was shortened by 2 bases and J by 2 bases, with 5 bases between the two germline ends. Looked up from germline, CDR1 is SEHNR and CDR2 is FQNEAQ (reference sequence). In nucleotides, the CDR3 is TGTGCCAGCAGCTTAATGGTCACAGATACGCAGTATTTT. Amino acids: CASSLMVTDTQYF.

CDR3 bases: TGCAGTGCTACGGGACAGTACCAAGAGACCCAGTACTTC. Encoded protein: CSATGQYQETQYF. V usage is TRBV20-1 and J usage is TRBJ2-5; TRBD1 matches at 7 bases. Germline V gene sequence: CDR1 DFQATT, CDR2 SNEGSKA (reference sequence). With V trimmed by 4 bases and J by 0 bases, 2 bases remained unmatched. The CDR3 runs 13 residues.

This chain joins TRBV5-1 and TRBJ1-1; 11 nucleotides align to TRBD1. The CDR3 sequence is 16 residues long. Germline CDR1 reads SGHRS; CDR2 reads YFSETQ. The ends lost 6 bases at V and 2 bases at J; junction bases unmatched: 9. CDR3 DNA: TGCGCCAGCAACCTCAGAGGACAGGGGGCCAACACTGAAGCTTTCTTT. Protein: CASNLRGQGANTEAFF.

The V and J genes are TRBV5-1 and TRBJ1-2; D gene uncertain. The V end was cut by 0 bases, the J end by 2 bases, with 14 bases between. The CDR3 extends over 16 amino acids. Germline CDR1 is SGHRS and CDR2 is YFSETQ. The CDR3 loop is CASSLDYTARNYGYTF. The CDR3 DNA reads as TGCGCCAGCAGCTTGGATTACACGGCCCGGAACTATGGCTACACCTTC.

This clonotype was detected once. The chain carries TRBV28 and TRBJ2-6; the D is unclear. The V end lost 6 bases, the J end lost 3 bases, and 3 bases lay between the germline ends. From germline, CDR1 is MDHEN and CDR2 SYDVKM. This CDR3 spans 12 amino acids. CDR3 nucleotide sequence: TGTGCCAGCAGGGGTGGGGCCAACGTCCTGACTTTC. It codes for CASRGGANVLTF.

This chain's CDR3 is CASSLDGFTGELFF. The CDR3 DNA sequence: TGTGCCAGCAGTTTAGACGGGTTCACCGGGGAGCTGTTTTTT. The chain joins TRBV12-3 or TRBV12-4 to TRBJ2-2; D remains unclear. This CDR3 has 14 amino acids. Trimming removed 1 base at V and 4 bases at J, with 7 bases between.

The chain links TRBV5-1 to TRBJ2-1, with D perhaps assigned TRBD1 or TRBD2 (5 bases each). The germline V gene has CDR1 SGHRS and CDR2 YFSETQ. Trimming pared 5 bases from V and 5 bases from J, leaving 20 bases between. The CDR3 contains 16 residues. Here the CDR3 DNA reads TGCGCCAGCAGTCCCGGGGCAGCGGTTGGGGACAATGAGCAGTTCTTC. Translation gives CASSPGAAVGDNEQFF.

The chain joins TRBV27 to TRBJ1-6; 7 bases fit TRBD1. This CDR3 comprises 14 residues. The junction had 5 bases not matched to a gene; V was cut back by 5 bases and J by 7 bases. Germline-derived CDR1 and CDR2 are MNHEY and SMNVEV (reference sequence). CDR3 sequence: CASSRQGENSPLHF. The CDR3 region has the DNA TGTGCCAGCAGTAGACAGGGAGAGAATTCACCCCTCCACTTT.

The gene calls are TRBV28 and TRBJ1-2; D possibly corresponds to TRBD1 (5 bases). There are 14 residues in the CDR3. V was cut by 2 bases and J by 2 bases, with 9 bases left in between. Germline-derived CDR1 and CDR2 are MDHEN and SYDVKM. This CDR3 is CASSLGDLNYGYTF. CDR3 in DNA: TGTGCCAGCAGTTTAGGGGACCTAAACTATGGCTACACCTTC.

The chain uses TRBV7-2 and TRBJ2-6, with D perhaps TRBD1 or TRBD2 (5 bases each). The CDR3 has 17 amino acids. Germline CDR1 SGHTA, CDR2 FQGNSA. Trimming removed 1 base at V and 1 base at J, with 11 bases between. As DNA, the CDR3 is TGTGCCAGCAGCTTAGTGGGGACGGGATCTGGGGCCAACGTCCTGACTTTC. Translated, it gives CASSLVGTGSGANVLTF.